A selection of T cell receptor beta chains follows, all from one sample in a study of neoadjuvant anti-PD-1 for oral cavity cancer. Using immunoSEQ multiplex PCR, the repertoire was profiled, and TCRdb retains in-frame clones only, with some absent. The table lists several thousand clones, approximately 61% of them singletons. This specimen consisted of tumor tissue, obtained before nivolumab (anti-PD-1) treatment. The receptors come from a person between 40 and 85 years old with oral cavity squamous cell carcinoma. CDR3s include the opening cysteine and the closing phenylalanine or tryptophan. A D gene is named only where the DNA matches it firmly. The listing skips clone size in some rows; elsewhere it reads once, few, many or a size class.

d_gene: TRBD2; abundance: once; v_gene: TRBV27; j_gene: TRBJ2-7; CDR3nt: TGTGCCAGCAGTCTAGGGACTAGCGGGATAGAATCTTACCCCTACGAGCAGTACTTC; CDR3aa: CASSLGTSGIESYPYEQYF
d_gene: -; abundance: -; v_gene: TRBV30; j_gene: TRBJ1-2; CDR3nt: TGTGCCTGGAGTGGTTTCATCCAAGAACGTTATGGCTACACCTTC; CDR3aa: CAWSGFIQERYGYTF
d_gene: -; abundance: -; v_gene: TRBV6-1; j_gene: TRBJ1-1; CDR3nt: TGTGCCAGCCTGTACAGCAGGGAGAACACTGAAGCTTTCTTT; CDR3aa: CASLYSRENTEAFF
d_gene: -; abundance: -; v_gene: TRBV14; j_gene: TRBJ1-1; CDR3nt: TGTGCCAGCAGCCAAGCACACACGAACACTGAAGCTTTCTTT; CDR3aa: CASSQAHTNTEAFF
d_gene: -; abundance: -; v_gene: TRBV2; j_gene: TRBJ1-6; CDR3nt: TGTGCCAGCAGTCCCCGTGGTGTCAGGTCCTATAATTCACCCCTCCACTTT; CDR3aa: CASSPRGVRSYNSPLHF
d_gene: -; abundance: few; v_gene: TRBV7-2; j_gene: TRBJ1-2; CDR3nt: TGTGCCAGCAGCGCCTCCCAGGGATATGGCTACACCTTC; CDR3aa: CASSASQGYGYTF
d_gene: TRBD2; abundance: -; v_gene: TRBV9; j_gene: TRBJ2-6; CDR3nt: TGTGCCAGCAGCGCGGGGGGACGGGGCTCTGGGGCCAACGTCCTGACTTTC; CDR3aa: CASSAGGRGSGANVLTF
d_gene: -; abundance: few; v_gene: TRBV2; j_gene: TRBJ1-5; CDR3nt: TGTGCCAGCAGATCTTTGATTTACCAGCCCCAGCATTTT; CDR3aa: CASRSLIYQPQHF
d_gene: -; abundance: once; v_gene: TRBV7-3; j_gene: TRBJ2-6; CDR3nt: TGTGCCAGCAGCCCTGGACGGAGCTCTGGGGCCAACGTCCTGACTTTC; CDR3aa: CASSPGRSSGANVLTF
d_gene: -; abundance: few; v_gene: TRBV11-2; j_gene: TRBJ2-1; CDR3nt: TGTGCCAGCGCGTTAGCGGTTAGCTCCTACAATGAGCAGTTCTTC; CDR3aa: CASALAVSSYNEQFF
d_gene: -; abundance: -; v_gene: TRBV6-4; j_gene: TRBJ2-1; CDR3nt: TGTGCCAGCAGTGGCGTATCTGGTCCTAGTGAGCAGTTCTTC; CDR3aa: CASSGVSGPSEQFF
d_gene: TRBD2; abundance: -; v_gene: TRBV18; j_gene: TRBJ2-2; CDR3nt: TGTGCCAGCCCCAGTGAGCGGGGGCTAGGCGGGGAGCTGTTTTTT; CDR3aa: CASPSERGLGGELFF
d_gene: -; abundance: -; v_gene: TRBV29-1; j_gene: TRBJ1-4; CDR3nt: TGCAGCGTCGCTAAGGGGAGGGGGAATGAAAAACTGTTTTTT; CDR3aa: CSVAKGRGNEKLFF
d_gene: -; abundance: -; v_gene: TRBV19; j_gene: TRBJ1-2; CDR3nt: TGTGCCAGTAGTACTGACCCCTGGGGCTACACCTTC; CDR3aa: CASSTDPWGYTF
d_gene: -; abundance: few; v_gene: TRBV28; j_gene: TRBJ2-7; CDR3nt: TGTGCCAGCAGTTTGGGGGGGGCTTGGGAGCAGTACTTC; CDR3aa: CASSLGGAWEQYF
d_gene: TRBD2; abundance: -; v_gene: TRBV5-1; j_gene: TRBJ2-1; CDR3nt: TGCGCCAGCAGCACAGGACTAGCGGGGGACAATGAGCAGTTCTTC; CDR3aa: CASSTGLAGDNEQFF
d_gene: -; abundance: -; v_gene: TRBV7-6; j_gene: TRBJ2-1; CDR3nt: TGTGCCAGCAGCGGTTATAGAGAAAATGAGCAGTTCTTC; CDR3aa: CASSGYRENEQFF
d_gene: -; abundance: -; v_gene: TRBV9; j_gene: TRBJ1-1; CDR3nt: TGTGCCAGCAGCGTATGGGCCTCACCGGGGGAAAACACTGAAGCTTTCTTT; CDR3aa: CASSVWASPGENTEAFF
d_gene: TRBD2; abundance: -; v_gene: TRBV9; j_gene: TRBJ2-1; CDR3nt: TGTGCCAGCAGCGTAGGCGGGAGCCTTTACAATGAGCAGTTCTTC; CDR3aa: CASSVGGSLYNEQFF
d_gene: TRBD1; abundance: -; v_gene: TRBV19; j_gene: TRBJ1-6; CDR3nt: TGTGCCAACAGGGGAAATTCACCCCTCCACTTT; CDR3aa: CANRGNSPLHF
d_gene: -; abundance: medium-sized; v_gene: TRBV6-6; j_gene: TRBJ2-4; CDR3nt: TGTGCCAGCAGCCGAGGGCCGGACAGATACATTCAGTACTTC; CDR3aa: CASSRGPDRYIQYF
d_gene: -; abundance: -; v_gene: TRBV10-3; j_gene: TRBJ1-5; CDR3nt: TGTGCCGCCGCCGGGGGTCTTTATAGCAATCAGCCCCAGCATTTT; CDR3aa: CAAAGGLYSNQPQHF
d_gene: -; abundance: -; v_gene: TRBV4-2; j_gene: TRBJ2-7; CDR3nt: TGTGCCAGCAGCCAAGATTTCGGGGGAAGCTCCTACGAGCAGTACTTC; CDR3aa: CASSQDFGGSSYEQYF
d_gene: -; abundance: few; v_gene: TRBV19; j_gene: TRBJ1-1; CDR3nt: TGTGCCAGTGTTCCCCCTTTGAACACTGAAGCTTTCTTT; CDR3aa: CASVPPLNTEAFF
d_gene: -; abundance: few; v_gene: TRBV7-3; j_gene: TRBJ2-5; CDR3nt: TGTGCCAGCAGTCGAGGGACGGAAGAGACCCAGTACTTC; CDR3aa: CASSRGTEETQYF
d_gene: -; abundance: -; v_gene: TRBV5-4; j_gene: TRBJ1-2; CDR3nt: TGTGCCAGCAGCTTCGGACCCGGGTCCCACTATGGCTACACCTTC; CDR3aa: CASSFGPGSHYGYTF
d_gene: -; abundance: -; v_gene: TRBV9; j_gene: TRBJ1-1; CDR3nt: TGTGCCAGCAGCGTCGAAGGAGGGAACACTGAAGCTTTCTTT; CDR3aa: CASSVEGGNTEAFF
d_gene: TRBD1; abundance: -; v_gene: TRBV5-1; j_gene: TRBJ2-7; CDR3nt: TGCGCCAGCAGCTTGGACGGGACAGGCATGCTGTACTTC; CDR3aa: CASSLDGTGMLYF
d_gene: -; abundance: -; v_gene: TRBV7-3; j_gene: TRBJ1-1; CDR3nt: TGTGCCAGCAGCTTAAGTATGAACACTGAAGCTTTCTTT; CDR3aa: CASSLSMNTEAFF
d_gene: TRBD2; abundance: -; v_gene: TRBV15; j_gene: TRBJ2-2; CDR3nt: TGTGCCACCAGCAGGAGTAGCGGGAGAACCGGGGAGCTGTTTTTT; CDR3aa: CATSRSSGRTGELFF
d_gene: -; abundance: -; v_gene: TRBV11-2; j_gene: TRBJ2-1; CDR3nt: TGTGCCAGCAGCTTAGTGTTTAGCACACAATACTATGAGCAGTTCTTC; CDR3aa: CASSLVFSTQYYEQFF
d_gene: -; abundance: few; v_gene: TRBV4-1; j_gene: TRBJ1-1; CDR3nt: TGCGCCAGCAGCCAAGGGGTAGGGGTAAACACTGAAGCTTTCTTT; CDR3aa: CASSQGVGVNTEAFF
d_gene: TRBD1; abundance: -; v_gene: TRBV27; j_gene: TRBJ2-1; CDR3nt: TGTGCCAGCAGCAAAGACAGGGTTTTCGGAAATGAGCAGTTCTTC; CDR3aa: CASSKDRVFGNEQFF
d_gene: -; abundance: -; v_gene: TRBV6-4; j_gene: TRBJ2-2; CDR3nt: TGTGCCAGCAGTGACTTGGAAGGAAACACCGGGGAGCTGTTTTTT; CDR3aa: CASSDLEGNTGELFF
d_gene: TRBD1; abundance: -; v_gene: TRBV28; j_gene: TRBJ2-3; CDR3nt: TGTGCCAGCAGTCCTCACAGGGGGCTGGGCCCAGATACGCAGTATTTT; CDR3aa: CASSPHRGLGPDTQYF
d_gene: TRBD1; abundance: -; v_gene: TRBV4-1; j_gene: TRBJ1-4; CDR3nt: TGCGCCAGCAGCCAAGATCCTGGGACAGCTAATGAAAAACTGTTTTTT; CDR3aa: CASSQDPGTANEKLFF
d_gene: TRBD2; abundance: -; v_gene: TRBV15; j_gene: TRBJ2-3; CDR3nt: TGTGCCACCAGAGACCTAGCGGGGGGCGGCCTGGATACGCAGTATTTT; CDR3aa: CATRDLAGGGLDTQYF
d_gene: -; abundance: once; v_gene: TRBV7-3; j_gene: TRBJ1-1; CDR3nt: TGTGCCAGCAGCGCCGGGGGGACTGCAAACACTGAAGCTTTCTTT; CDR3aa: CASSAGGTANTEAFF
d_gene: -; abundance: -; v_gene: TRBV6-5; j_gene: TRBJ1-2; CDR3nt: TGTGCCAGCAGTTACTCGGTAGGGGCGTATGGCTACACCTTC; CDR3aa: CASSYSVGAYGYTF
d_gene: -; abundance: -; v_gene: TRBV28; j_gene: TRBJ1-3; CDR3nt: TGTGCCAGCAGTTTAACATCAAACTCTGGAAACACCATATATTTT; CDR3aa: CASSLTSNSGNTIYF
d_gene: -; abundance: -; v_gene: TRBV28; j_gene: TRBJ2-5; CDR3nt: TGTGCCAGCAGTTTATCCGGGGGTGGCCAAGAGACCCAGTACTTC; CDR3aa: CASSLSGGGQETQYF
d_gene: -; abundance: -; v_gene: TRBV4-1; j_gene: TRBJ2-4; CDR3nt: TGCGCCAGCAGCCAATTACTATGGGGCATTCAGTACTTC; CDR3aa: CASSQLLWGIQYF
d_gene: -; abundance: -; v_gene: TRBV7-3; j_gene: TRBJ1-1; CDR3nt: TGTGCCAGCAGCTCAGACAGGAACACTGAAGCTTTCTTT; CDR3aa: CASSSDRNTEAFF
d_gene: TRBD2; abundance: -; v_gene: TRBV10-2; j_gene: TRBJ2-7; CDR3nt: TGCGCCAGCACCCCCGATAGCGGGAGTTCCGAGCAGTACTTC; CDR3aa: CASTPDSGSSEQYF
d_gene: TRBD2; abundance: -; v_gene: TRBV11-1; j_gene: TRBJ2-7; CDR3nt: TGTGCCAGCAGCTTACGCGGGAGAACCGAGCAGTACTTC; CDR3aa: CASSLRGRTEQYF
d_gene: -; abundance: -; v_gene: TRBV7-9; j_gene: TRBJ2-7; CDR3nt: TGTGCCAGCAGCTTAGGCGGCGGATACGAGCAGTACTTC; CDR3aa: CASSLGGGYEQYF
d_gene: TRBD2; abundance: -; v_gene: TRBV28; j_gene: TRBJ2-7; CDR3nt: TGTGCCAGCAGTTCCCCCCTGCTAGCGGGACCTTCCTACGAGCAGTACTTC; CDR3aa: CASSSPLLAGPSYEQYF
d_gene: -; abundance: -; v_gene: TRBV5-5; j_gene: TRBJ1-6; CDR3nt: TGTGCCAGCAGCTTTGGGGGACCGAGCTCCTATAATTCACCCCTCCACTTT; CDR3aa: CASSFGGPSSYNSPLHF
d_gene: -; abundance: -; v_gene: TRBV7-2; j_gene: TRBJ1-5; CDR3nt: TGTGCCAGCAGCTTAGAATCTGTCAGCGGACAGCCCCAGCATTTT; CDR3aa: CASSLESVSGQPQHF
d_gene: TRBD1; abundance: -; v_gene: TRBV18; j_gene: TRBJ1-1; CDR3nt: TGTGCCAGCTCACCAATCGAACACCTGACAGGGGAAGGCACTGAAGCTTTCTTT; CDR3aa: CASSPIEHLTGEGTEAFF
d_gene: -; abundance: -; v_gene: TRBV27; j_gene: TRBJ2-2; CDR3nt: TGTGCCAGCGGTATGAACCAGGGGCACGGGGAGCTGTTTTTT; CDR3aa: CASGMNQGHGELFF
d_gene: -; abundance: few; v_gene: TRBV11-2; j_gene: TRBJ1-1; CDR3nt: TGTGCCAGCAGCTTGGCCCGTACGGGCACGAGGACTGAAGCTTTCTTT; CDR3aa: CASSLARTGTRTEAFF
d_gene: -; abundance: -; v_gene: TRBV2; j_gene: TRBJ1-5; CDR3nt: TGTGCCAGCAGTGGTCTCAGGGACAATCAGCCCCAGCATTTT; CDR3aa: CASSGLRDNQPQHF
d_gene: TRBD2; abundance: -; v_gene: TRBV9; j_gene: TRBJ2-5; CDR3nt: TGTGCCAGCAGCGTAGAACGGACTAGCGGGAGAGAGACCCAGTACTTC; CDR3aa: CASSVERTSGRETQYF
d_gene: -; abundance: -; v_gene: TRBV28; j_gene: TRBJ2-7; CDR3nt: TGTGCCAGCAGTTTAGGGCTGACAGGGACTGACGAGCAGTACTTC; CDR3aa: CASSLGLTGTDEQYF
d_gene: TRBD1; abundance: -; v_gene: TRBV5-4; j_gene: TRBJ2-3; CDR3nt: TGTGCCAGCAGCTTGGGGGGCGACAGGGTCGGGGATACGCAGTATTTT; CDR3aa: CASSLGGDRVGDTQYF
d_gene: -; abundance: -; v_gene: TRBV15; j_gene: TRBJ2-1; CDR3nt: TGTGCCACCCTTAATCACGCGGGGGCGCGTAAGAATGAGCAGTTCTTC; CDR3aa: CATLNHAGARKNEQFF
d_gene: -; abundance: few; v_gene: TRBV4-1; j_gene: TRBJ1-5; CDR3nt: TGCGCCAGCAGCCGTCAGGGTAATCAGCCCCAGCATTTT; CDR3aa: CASSRQGNQPQHF
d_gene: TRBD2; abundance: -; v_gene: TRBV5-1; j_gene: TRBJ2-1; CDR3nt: TGCGCCAGCAGCTTGGAAGGACTAGCGGGAGTACTCAATGAGCAGTTCTTC; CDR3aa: CASSLEGLAGVLNEQFF